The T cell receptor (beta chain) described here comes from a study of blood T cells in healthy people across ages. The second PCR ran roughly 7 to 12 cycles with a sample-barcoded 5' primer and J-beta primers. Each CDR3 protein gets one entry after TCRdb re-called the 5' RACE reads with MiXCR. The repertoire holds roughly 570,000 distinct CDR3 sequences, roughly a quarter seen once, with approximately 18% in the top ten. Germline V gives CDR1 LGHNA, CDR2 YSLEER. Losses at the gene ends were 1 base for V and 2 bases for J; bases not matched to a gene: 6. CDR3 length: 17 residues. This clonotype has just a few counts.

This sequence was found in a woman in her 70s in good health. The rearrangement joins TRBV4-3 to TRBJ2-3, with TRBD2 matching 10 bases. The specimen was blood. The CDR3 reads CASSQGSGGEPTDTQYF. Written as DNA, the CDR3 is TGCGCCAGCAGCCAAGGAAGCGGGGGGGAGCCCACAGATACGCAGTATTTT.